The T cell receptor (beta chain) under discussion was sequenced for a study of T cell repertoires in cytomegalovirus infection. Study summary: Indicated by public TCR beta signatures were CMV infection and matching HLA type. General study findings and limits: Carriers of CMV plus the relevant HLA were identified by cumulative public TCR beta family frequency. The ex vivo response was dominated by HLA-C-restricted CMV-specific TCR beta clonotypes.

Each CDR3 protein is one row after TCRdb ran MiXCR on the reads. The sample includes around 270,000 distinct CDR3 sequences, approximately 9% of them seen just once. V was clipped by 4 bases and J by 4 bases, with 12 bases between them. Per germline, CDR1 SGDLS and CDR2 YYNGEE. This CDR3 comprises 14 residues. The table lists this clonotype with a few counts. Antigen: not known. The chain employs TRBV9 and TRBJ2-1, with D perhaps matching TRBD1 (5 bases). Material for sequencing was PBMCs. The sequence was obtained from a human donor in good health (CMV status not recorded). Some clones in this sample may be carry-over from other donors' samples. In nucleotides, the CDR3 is TGTGCCAGCAGCCCGGTCGACAGTTACAATGAGCAGTTCTTC. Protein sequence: CASSPVDSYNEQFF.